What follows describes a single TCR beta chain. The method was immunoSEQ multiplex PCR; TCRdb's version includes in-frame clones alone and lacks a portion of them. The table has 120,000 or so clones, around 88% seen once. The data were obtained in a study of blood T cell repertoires in COVID-19. Study as a whole: Sample material is recorded as cDNA or gDNA derived from T cells, B-cell-depleted T cells, or PBMCs.

This CDR3 region has 13 residues. The V end lost 6 bases, the J end lost 3 bases, and 10 bases lay between the germline ends. The germline CDR1 and CDR2 sequences are MNHEY and SVGAGI. The clonotype was recovered from an elderly man with active or convalescent COVID-19. The chain links TRBV6-5 to TRBJ2-3; TRBD2 is a possible D gene (5 bases). Material for sequencing was peripheral blood. CDR3 DNA: TGTGCCAGCAGCTCGGGCGGGACAGATACGCAGTATTTT. It is translated as CASSSGGTDTQYF.